A selection of T cell receptor beta chains follows, all from one sample in a study of early T cells in non-severe SARS-CoV-2 infection. TCRdb passed the 5' RACE reads through MiXCR, listing each CDR3 protein once. The repertoire includes tens of thousands of distinct CDR3 sequences, 10% to 15% of them detected once, and over 1.1% sits in the top ten. This material consisted of whole blood, taken at baseline. These receptors were taken from an adult who was a healthcare worker with PCR-confirmed SARS-CoV-2 infection or an uninfected control (not recorded which). The CDR3 runs from the conserved cysteine through the conserved F or W. Each record gives: J gene, V gene, D gene, clone size, CDR3 protein, CDR3 DNA. D genes are given only for firm matches. Size values are once, few and many counts, or a class for expanded clones, and some rows have none.

TRBJ1-3 TRBV5-1 TRBD1 - CASSSGTGAFGNTIYF TGCGCCAGCAGCTCCGGGACAGGGGCGTTCGGAAACACCATATATTTT
TRBJ1-6 TRBV20-1 - many CSARDLSTGDFGGSPLHF TGCAGTGCTAGAGATCTCTCGACCGGTGATTTCGGGGGTTCACCCCTCCACTTT
TRBJ2-5 TRBV21-1 - few CASSKRGNETQYF TGTGCCAGCAGCAAAAGAGGGAACGAGACCCAGTACTTC
TRBJ1-1 TRBV6-5 - few CASSFLPQGNTEAFF TGTGCCAGCAGTTTCCTCCCACAGGGTAATACTGAAGCTTTCTTT
TRBJ2-7 TRBV7-6 - few CASSLEPADIYEQYF TGTGCCAGCAGCTTAGAGCCAGCGGACATCTACGAGCAGTACTTC
TRBJ1-1 TRBV5-1 - - CASSSTTRMNTEAFF TGCGCCAGCAGCTCCACAACCCGGATGAACACTGAAGCTTTCTTT
TRBJ2-5 TRBV20-1 - - CSARALGETQYF TGCAGTGCTAGGGCCCTAGGAGAGACCCAGTACTTC
TRBJ2-5 TRBV7-9 - - CASSSGEETQYF TGTGCCAGCAGCTCCGGGGAAGAGACCCAGTACTTC
TRBJ2-1 TRBV20-1 TRBD2 few CSARVLRERYNEQFF TGCAGTGCTAGAGTTTTGCGGGAGCGGTACAATGAGCAGTTCTTC
TRBJ1-1 TRBV6-6 TRBD1 few CASSYPGAGGGIAEAFF TGTGCCAGCAGTTACCCCGGCGCAGGGGGCGGTATCGCTGAAGCTTTCTTT
TRBJ1-2 TRBV6-5 - - CASSWAGPEEYTF TGTGCCAGCAGCTGGGCGGGACCGGAGGAGTACACCTTC
TRBJ2-5 TRBV11-2 - few CASSLFSRAGETQYF TGTGCCAGCAGCTTATTCTCTCGGGCGGGTGAGACCCAGTACTTC
TRBJ1-2 TRBV7-9 - - CASSSDGRVYGYTF TGTGCCAGCAGCTCGGACGGGAGGGTATATGGCTACACCTTC
TRBJ1-1 TRBV7-2 TRBD1 many CASSYDRGITEAFF TGTGCCAGCAGTTATGACAGGGGTATCACTGAAGCTTTCTTT
TRBJ1-2 TRBV7-8 - many CASSTRDIVYGYTF TGTGCCAGCAGCACGCGGGACATCGTCTATGGCTACACCTTC
TRBJ2-7 TRBV6-2/TRBV6-3 - - CASSRALYEQYF TGTGCCAGCAGTCGCGCCCTCTACGAGCAGTACTTC
TRBJ1-1 TRBV27 TRBD1 few CASSFAGQKITEAFF TGTGCCAGCAGTTTCGCGGGACAGAAGATCACTGAAGCTTTCTTT
TRBJ2-2 TRBV13 TRBD1 few CASSLGGRGTGELFF TGTGCCAGCAGCTTAGGCGGCAGGGGGACCGGGGAGCTGTTTTTT
TRBJ2-6 TRBV24-1 - few CATSLSGANVLTF TGTGCCACCAGTTTGTCTGGGGCCAACGTCCTGACTTTC
TRBJ1-2 TRBV27 - few CASSLSGRNYGYTF TGTGCCAGCAGTTTGTCAGGGAGAAACTATGGCTACACCTTC
TRBJ2-3 TRBV12-3/TRBV12-4 TRBD1 many CASSPTGVETDTQYF TGTGCCAGCAGTCCGACAGGGGTTGAAACAGATACGCAGTATTTT
TRBJ2-7 TRBV14 - - CASSQALDYEQYF TGTGCCAGCAGCCAAGCCCTAGACTACGAGCAGTACTTC
TRBJ2-7 TRBV5-1 - many CASSADRWGAYEQYF TGCGCCAGCAGCGCTGACAGGTGGGGAGCCTACGAGCAGTACTTC
TRBJ2-3 TRBV29-1 TRBD2 few CSVGTSGADTQYF TGCAGCGTCGGGACTAGCGGGGCAGATACGCAGTATTTT
TRBJ1-4 TRBV29-1 - - CSVTASGDEKLFF TGCAGCGTTACTGCTTCGGGCGATGAAAAACTGTTTTTT
TRBJ1-1 TRBV27 - many CASRGNMNTEAFF TGTGCCAGCAGAGGTAACATGAACACTGAAGCTTTCTTT
TRBJ1-1 TRBV7-9 TRBD1 - CASSSRTGRTEAFF TGTGCCAGCAGCTCTCGGACAGGGAGAACTGAAGCTTTCTTT
TRBJ2-3 TRBV6-1 - - CASSGESRGAQYF TGTGCCAGCAGTGGGGAGTCCCGGGGTGCGCAGTATTTT